Each of the 13 T cell receptor beta chains below was sequenced from the same sample in a study of beta chain features in type 1 diabetes. The sequenced template was cDNA made from the entire isolated RNA. Produced via immunoSEQ multiplex PCR; TCRdb's table is partial and in-frame only. The sample carries 300,000 to 400,000 clones, about 14% recorded once. Whole-study results and caveats: In all four CD4+ subsets, TCRB CDR3 length was significantly, moderately reduced in type 1 diabetes.

Their antigen targets remain unknown. Sample: naive CD4+ T cells from blood. These receptors were collected from a woman aged 18-29 years with type 1 diabetes.

The chain couples TRBV6-6 to TRBJ2-2; 8 positions agree with TRBD2. The CDR3 is 16 amino acids. Trimming took 5 bases from V and 6 from J; bases not matched to a gene: 11. Germline CDR1 and CDR2: MNHNY and SVGAGI (reference sequence). CDR3 sequence (DNA): TGTGCCAGCAGTGGACCCGGACTAGCAAGGTCCGGGGAGCTGTTTTTT. Protein product: CASSGPGLARSGELFF.

The rearrangement uses TRBV5-4 and TRBJ2-7, with 11 bases lining up with TRBD2. The CDR3 sequence is 16 residues long. The J segment lost 4 bases and the V segment lost 0 bases, leaving 6 bases of the junction unmatched. Looked up from germline, CDR1 is SGHNT and CDR2 is YYREEE (reference sequence). In DNA form, the CDR3 reads TGTGCCAGCAGCTTGGGGGGGGTAGCGGGAGGGTACGAGCAGTACTTC. Translation: CASSLGGVAGGYEQYF.

This clone came up a few times. CDR3 protein: CASRVPGQGTDTQYF. CDR3 in DNA: TGTGCCAGCAGAGTTCCTGGGCAGGGCACAGATACGCAGTATTTT. The V call is TRBV7-9, the J call TRBJ2-3; D gene ambiguous. V lost 6 bases to trimming and J lost 1 base, with 14 bases between them. This CDR3 is built from 15 residues. CDR1 and CDR2 from the germline V gene are SEHNR and FQNEAQ (reference sequence).

The chain carries TRBV5-1 and TRBJ2-1; 9 bases match TRBD2. CDR3 size: 15 residues. The ends lost 0 bases at V and 9 bases at J; junction bases unmatched: 7. Germline V lookup: CDR1 SGHRS, CDR2 YFSETQ. CDR3 in amino acids: CASSLALAGLSEQFF. CDR3 bases: TGCGCCAGCAGCTTGGCCCTAGCGGGATTATCTGAGCAGTTCTTC.

The chain combines TRBV28 with TRBJ2-5; 11 bases line up with TRBD2. V shed 4 bases and J 2 bases; nucleotides not matched to a gene: 6. CDR3 size: 16 residues. From germline, CDR1 is MDHEN and CDR2 SYDVKM. CDR3 sequence: CASSSLGLAGQETQYF. CDR3 sequence (DNA): TGTGCCAGCAGTTCTCTAGGACTAGCGGGTCAAGAGACCCAGTACTTC.

The rearrangement links TRBV7-9 to TRBJ1-1; D might be TRBD1 (5 bases). Trimming pared 5 bases from V and 3 bases from J, leaving 25 bases between. From germline, CDR1 is SEHNR and CDR2 FQNEAQ (reference sequence). The CDR3 runs 18 residues. The CDR3 region is CASSRDFFQTRGDTEAFF. The CDR3 DNA reads as TGTGCCAGCAGCCGGGACTTTTTTCAAACCCGGGGCGACACTGAAGCTTTCTTT.

There are a few counts of this clone. The J gene is TRBJ2-7, the V gene TRBV5-1, with TRBD2 identical over 7 bases. The CDR3 totals 15 residues. The germline V gene encodes CDR1 SGHRS and CDR2 YFSETQ. V shed 4 bases, J shed 2 bases, and the junction held 9 bases outside the gene matches. In DNA, the CDR3 is TGCGCCAGCAGCCCCATCGAGAGCGGGACCTACGAGCAGTACTTC. This codes for CASSPIESGTYEQYF.

This chain links TRBV7-8 with TRBJ2-1; 9 positions match TRBD2. With 5 bases clipped from V and 6 bases from J, the junction kept 8 bases outside the gene matches. The CDR3 has 15 amino acids. Looked up from germline, CDR1 is SGHVS and CDR2 is FQNEAQ. The CDR3 loop reads CASSPGLAGANEQFF. The CDR3 DNA is TGTGCCAGCAGCCCGGGACTAGCAGGAGCCAATGAGCAGTTCTTC.

The genes are TRBV18 and TRBJ2-5; D is perhaps TRBD2 (5 bases). CDR3 length: 14 residues. Trimming left V 2 bases short and J 5 bases short, with 12 bases between. Germline V gives CDR1 KGHSH, CDR2 LQKENI. The CDR3 spells CASSPKLAEETQYF. In DNA form, the CDR3 reads TGTGCCAGCTCACCAAAGCTAGCTGAGGAGACCCAGTACTTC.

The chain has TRBV7-2 and TRBJ2-5; weak D call: TRBD1 (8 bases). The length of the CDR3 is 16 residues. V was cut by 7 bases and J by 6 bases, with 24 bases left in between. CDR1 and CDR2 (germline): SGHTA, FQGNSA. This chain's CDR3 is CASTPGGAGGTKTQYF. CDR3 coding DNA: TGTGCCAGCACCCCAGGGGGGGCAGGGGGCACGAAGACCCAGTACTTC. Supplemented by reference TRBV7-2 and TRBJ2-5, the full variable domain reads GAGVSQSPSNKVTEKGKDVELRCDPISGHTALYWYRQSLGQGLEFLIYFQGNSAPDKSGLPSDRFSAERTGGSVSTLTIQRTQQEDSAVYLCASTPGGAGGTKTQYFGPGTRLLVL.

This clone appeared a few times. The chain links TRBV2 to TRBJ2-5; D uncertain. This CDR3 has 14 amino acids. V lost 2 bases, J lost 5 bases, and 12 bases lay in between. The germline V gene encodes CDR1 SNHLY and CDR2 FYNNEI. For the CDR3, the DNA is TGTGCCAGCAGTGAAATGACTGGTAGGGAGACCCAGTACTTC. It translates to CASSEMTGRETQYF.

The table lists this clone with a few counts. This chain links TRBV18 with TRBJ2-2, with D possibly being TRBD1 (5 bases). CDR1 is KGHSH and CDR2 is LQKENI in the germline V gene. The ends were cut back, 0 bases at V and 1 base at J, with 9 bases in the middle. The CDR3 is 16 amino acids. DNA of the CDR3: TGTGCCAGCTCACCACCGGCCAGGGTGAACACCGGGGAGCTGTTTTTT. Residues: CASSPPARVNTGELFF. Variable domain in full (rest from reference TRBV18 and TRBJ2-2): NAGVMQNPRHLVRRRGQEARLRCSPMKGHSHVYWYRQLPEEGLKFMVYLQKENIIDESGMPKERFSAEFPKEGPSILRIQQVVRGDSAAYFCASSPPARVNTGELFFGEGSRLTVL.

The CDR3 spells CASSKGLAGMDTQYF. DNA of the CDR3: TGTGCCAGCAGCAAGGGACTAGCGGGAATGGATACGCAGTATTTT. The chain joins TRBV11-3 to TRBJ2-3; TRBD2 matches at 13 bases. The CDR3 is 15 residues long. Germline CDR1 and CDR2: SGHNT and YENEEA. The junction had 5 bases not matched to a gene; V was cut back by 5 bases and J by 6 bases.